The 30 T cell receptor beta chains given below trace back to one sample, sequenced in a study of blood T cell repertoires in COVID-19. Using immunoSEQ multiplex PCR, the repertoire was profiled, and TCRdb retains in-frame clones only, with some absent. Of some 240,000 clones in the sample, 60% to 85% are singletons; the top ten hold around 7.3%. Material for sequencing was peripheral blood. These receptors were collected from a woman in her 70s with acute or convalescent COVID-19.

The rearrangement uses TRBV6-5 and TRBJ1-3; possibly TRBD1 for D (5 bases). CDR1 MNHEY and CDR2 SVGAGI come from the germline V gene. The length of the CDR3 is 15 residues. The germline V and J ends were trimmed by 6 bases and 0 bases, with 12 bases remaining between them. The CDR3 sequence is CASSGGPNSGNTIYF. CDR3 sequence (DNA): TGTGCCAGCAGCGGGGGACCGAACTCTGGAAACACCATATATTTT.

The rearrangement links TRBV5-1 to TRBJ1-4, with D possibly TRBD1 on 6 matching bases. The CDR3 covers 18 residues. CDR1 SGHRS and CDR2 YFSETQ come from the germline V gene. V was clipped by 4 bases and J by 10 bases, with 29 bases between them. Here the CDR3 DNA reads TGCGCCAGCAGCCACGAATTCGGACAGCCAACTCCTATTGGAAAACTGTTTTTT. This sequence encodes CASSHEFGQPTPIGKLFF.

This clone was seen more than once but under ten times. This rearrangement joins TRBV7-2 to TRBJ1-2, with 8 bases aligning to TRBD1. Trimming took 5 bases from V and 4 from J; bases not matched to a gene: 12. CDR1 SGHTA and CDR2 FQGNSA come from the germline V gene. The CDR3 loop spans 16 amino acids. CDR3 sequence: CASSPYGQGLSYGYTF. DNA of the CDR3: TGTGCCAGCAGCCCCTATGGACAGGGCCTCAGCTATGGCTACACCTTC.

The table lists this clone with a few counts. V usage is TRBV6-5 and J usage is TRBJ2-7, with D maybe TRBD1 (5 bases). This CDR3 comprises 15 residues. V dropped 7 bases and J dropped 4 bases, with 20 bases sitting between them. Germline V CDR1 and CDR2: MNHEY, SVGAGI. CDR3 in DNA: TGTGCCAGCACCCAGGGTGCGGTCCTCGTGTACGAGCAGTACGTC. Its protein is CASTQGAVLVYEQYV.

The genes are TRBV6-2 or TRBV6-3 and TRBJ2-1, with D possibly being TRBD2 (7 bases). CDR1 is MNHEY and CDR2 is SVGEGT in the germline V gene. Deletions cut 4 bases from V and 6 bases from J, with 16 bases between. The CDR3 has 15 residues. The CDR3: CASSLGRGGRNEQFF. Written as DNA, the CDR3 is TGTGCCAGCAGTTTGGGAAGGGGGGGCCGCAATGAGCAGTTCTTC.

The J gene is TRBJ1-2, the V gene TRBV3-1 (or the pseudogene TRBV3-2), with 7 bases matching TRBD1. CDR3 size: 16 residues. From germline, CDR1 is LGHDT and CDR2 YNNKEL (reference sequence). V trimming: 4 bases; J trimming: 6 bases; junction bases outside the gene matches: 14. The CDR3 spells CASSPSLRGRVDGYTF. The DNA of the CDR3 is TGTGCCAGCAGCCCCTCCCTCAGGGGGAGAGTTGATGGCTACACCTTC.

This clone was recorded many times. The rearrangement uses TRBV11-2 and TRBJ1-2; the D is unclear. The CDR3 has 13 amino acids. CDR1 SGHAT and CDR2 FQNNGV come from the germline V gene. Trimming pared 5 bases from V and 8 bases from J, leaving 15 bases between. Here the CDR3 reads CASSPLPYGGYTF. Here the CDR3 DNA reads TGTGCCAGCAGCCCACTCCCTTACGGGGGCTACACCTTC.

In its sample, this clone was seen a few times. This sequence joins TRBV15 and TRBJ1-4; 9 nucleotides agree with TRBD1. CDR3 size: 17 residues. Germline V gene lookup returns CDR1 LNHNV and CDR2 YYDKDF (reference sequence). V lost 5 bases to trimming and J lost 8 bases; unmatched junction nucleotides: 15. As DNA, the CDR3 is TGTGCCACCAGCGGAGGGACAGGGAGTCTAAGGGGCGAAAAACTGTTTTTT. Translated, it gives CATSGGTGSLRGEKLFF.

The V call is TRBV19, the J call TRBJ2-7; D is uncertain. V lost 10 bases, J lost 3 bases, and 13 bases lay in between. Looked up from germline, CDR1 is LNHDA and CDR2 is SQIVND (reference sequence). This CDR3 comprises 12 residues. In nucleotides, the CDR3 is TGTGCCACCGTACGAGGTGACTACGAGCAGTACGTC. Amino acids: CATVRGDYEQYV.

In this sample, this clone turned up once. The chain recombines TRBV9 with TRBJ1-2; D unclear. This CDR3 is built from 14 residues. Looked up from germline, CDR1 is SGDLS and CDR2 is YYNGEE. Trimming left V 1 base short and J 1 base short, with 8 bases between. The CDR3 loop is CASSVSGDNYGYTF. CDR3 coding DNA: TGTGCCAGCAGCGTATCCGGGGATAACTATGGCTACACCTTC.

This chain joins TRBV5-1 and TRBJ2-5, with 8 nucleotides matching TRBD1. V dropped 5 bases and J dropped 1; count of bases not matched to a gene: 13. The CDR3 totals 17 residues. Germline V CDR1 and CDR2: SGHRS, YFSETQ. The CDR3 DNA reads as TGCGCCAGCAGTTATCCCCGGGACAGGATTGTCCAAGAGACCCAGTACTTC. Translation: CASSYPRDRIVQETQYF.

The CDR3 coding sequence is TGTGCCAGCAGCGCGGGGTATAGCAATCAGCCCCAGCATTTT. It yields the protein CASSAGYSNQPQHF. V is TRBV6-5 and J is TRBJ1-5, with no clear D. V was trimmed by 6 bases and J by 0 bases, leaving 9 bases between them. Germline CDR1 reads MNHEY; CDR2 reads SVGAGI. There are 14 residues in the CDR3.

This chain uses TRBV9 with TRBJ2-7, with 10 bases fitting TRBD1. The CDR3 has 15 residues. CDR1 and CDR2 from the germline V gene are SGDLS and YYNGEE. V shed 3 bases, J shed 1 base, and the junction held 4 bases outside the gene matches. In nucleotides, the CDR3 is TGTGCCAGCAGCGCACCGGGACAGGGGTCCTACGAGCAGTACTTC. This sequence encodes CASSAPGQGSYEQYF.

CDR3 sequence reads: CASSPRFGRAGNEQYF. CDR3 DNA sequence: TGTGCCAGCAGCCCCCGCTTTGGCAGGGCGGGAAACGAGCAGTACTTC. The rearrangement uses TRBV13 and TRBJ2-7, with D perhaps TRBD2 (6 bases). V was clipped by 5 bases and J by 5 bases, with 22 bases between them. Germline CDR1 and CDR2: PRHDT and FYEKMQ (reference sequence). CDR3 length: 16 amino acids.

The chain employs TRBV19 and TRBJ1-1, with D possibly TRBD1 on 5 matching bases. V gave up 3 bases and J gave up 10 bases, with 12 bases separating them. Germline V lookup: CDR1 LNHDA, CDR2 SQIVND (reference sequence). The CDR3 sequence is 12 residues long. CDR3 in amino acids: CASSIGGPGAFF. CDR3 nucleotides: TGTGCCAGTAGTATCGGGGGTCCGGGAGCTTTCTTT.

This clone was picked up one time. The chain employs TRBV24-1 and TRBJ2-1; tentative D call: TRBD2 (6 bases). V lost 1 base to trimming and J lost 9 bases, with 9 bases between them. This CDR3 region has 13 residues. Germline assignment: CDR1 KGHDR and CDR2 SFDVKD. CDR3 in amino acids: CATSDFPSVEQFF. Written as DNA, the CDR3 is TGTGCCACCAGTGATTTTCCTAGCGTTGAGCAGTTCTTC.

The V call is TRBV4-1, the J call TRBJ2-7, with D perhaps TRBD1 (6 bases). Trimming left V 0 bases short and J 2 bases short, with 20 bases between. Germline assignment: CDR1 MGHRA and CDR2 YSYEKL. This CDR3 has 18 residues. CDR3 sequence: CASSQEGTSRSATYEQYF. CDR3 sequence (DNA): TGCGCCAGCAGCCAAGAGGGGACATCCCGATCGGCAACCTACGAGCAGTACTTC.

The chain is built from TRBV18 and TRBJ2-2; D unresolved. CDR3 length: 13 residues. The germline CDR1 and CDR2 sequences are KGHSH and LQKENI. V was shortened by 3 bases and J by 3 bases, with 5 bases between the two germline ends. Here the CDR3 DNA reads TGTGCCAGCTCACCCTTTGACACCGGGGAGCTGTTTTTT. Translation: CASSPFDTGELFF. Using reference TRBV18 and TRBJ2-2 for the parts outside the CDR3, the full variable domain is NAGVMQNPRHLVRRRGQEARLRCSPMKGHSHVYWYRQLPEEGLKFMVYLQKENIIDESGMPKERFSAEFPKEGPSILRIQQVVRGDSAAYFCASSPFDTGELFFGEGSRLTVL.

The V gene is TRBV6-6, the J gene TRBJ2-2; 11 nucleotides align to TRBD1. V was pared by 5 bases and J by 4 bases, with 3 bases of the junction left unmatched. This CDR3 is built from 15 residues. Germline CDR1 reads MNHNY; CDR2 reads SVGAGI (reference sequence). DNA for the CDR3: TGTGCCAGCAGTCCCGGGACAGGGGGCACCGGGGAGCTGTTTTTT. Amino acids: CASSPGTGGTGELFF.

The chain employs TRBV29-1 and TRBJ1-4; D uncertain. V was shortened by 4 bases and J by 0 bases, with 3 bases between the two germline ends. The CDR3 is 12 residues long. Germline loops: CDR1 SQVTM, CDR2 ANQGSEA. CDR3 residues: CSVGATNEKLFF. CDR3 bases: TGCAGCGTTGGCGCAACTAATGAAAAACTGTTTTTT. Combining the CDR3 with reference TRBV29-1 and TRBJ1-4 gives the whole variable domain SAVISQKPSRDICQRGTSLTIQCQVDSQVTMMFWYRQQPGQSLTLIATANQGSEATYESGFVIDKFPISRPNLTFSTLTVSNMSPEDSSIYLCSVGATNEKLFFGSGTQLSVL.

This chain connects TRBV6-2 or TRBV6-3 to TRBJ1-2; D gene ambiguous. The V and J ends lost 5 bases and 0 bases respectively, with 10 bases between them. This CDR3 is 14 amino acids long. Germline V gene lookup returns CDR1 MNHEY and CDR2 SVGEGT. The CDR3 bases are TGTGCCAGCAGTCACCCCCCAGCTAACTATGGCTACACCTTC. Its translation is CASSHPPANYGYTF.

The V and J genes are TRBV4-1 and TRBJ1-3, with D tentatively TRBD1 (5 bases). Per the germline V gene, CDR1 is MGHRA and CDR2 is YSYEKL. The V end was cut by 3 bases, the J end by 7 bases, with 7 bases between. The CDR3 length is 12 residues. DNA for the CDR3: TGCGCCAGCAGCCAGGAGGGGAACACCATATATTTT. The encoded protein is CASSQEGNTIYF.

The chain uses TRBV19 and TRBJ2-3, with 8 positions matching TRBD1. CDR3 size: 15 residues. V lost 5 bases to trimming and J lost 2 bases; unmatched junction nucleotides: 6. Germline V gene data show CDR1 as LNHDA and CDR2 as SQIVND (reference sequence). The CDR3 DNA sequence: TGTGCCAGTAGTTCCCGGACAGGGACCACAGATACGCAGTATTTT. Translating it yields CASSSRTGTTDTQYF.

The chain uses TRBV24-1 and TRBJ2-7; 10 bases are shared with TRBD2. CDR3 size: 19 residues. Germline lookup yields CDR1 KGHDR and CDR2 SFDVKD. The CDR3 here is CATSDLGRSGGGLYDRNSV. DNA for the CDR3: TGTGCCACCAGTGATTTGGGACGAAGCGGGGGGGGCCTCTACGACCGGAATAGCGTC.

This chain connects TRBV10-3 to TRBJ1-2, with no clear D. Between the trimmed V and J ends, which lost 3 bases and 8 bases, there was a span of 19 bases. CDR1 and CDR2 from the germline V gene are ENHRY and SYGVKD. The CDR3 consists of 15 residues. The CDR3 sequence is CAISDLEPPGGGYTF. CDR3 bases: TGTGCCATCAGTGACTTGGAACCGCCGGGTGGGGGCTACACCTTC.

V and J are TRBV6-5 and TRBJ2-3, with a possible D match to TRBD1 (5 bases). The CDR3 is made up of 15 amino acids. V lost 6 bases, J lost 1 base, and 14 bases lay in between. Germline CDR1 MNHEY, CDR2 SVGAGI. Here the CDR3 DNA reads TGTGCCAGCAGCCTGGGGCGTAGAGGCACAGATACGCAGTATTTT. Encoded protein: CASSLGRRGTDTQYF.

This chain links TRBV5-1 with TRBJ2-1; TRBD2 agrees at 10 bases. The V gene end was trimmed by 2 bases and the J gene end by 8 bases; junction bases not matched to a gene: 7. Per germline, CDR1 SGHRS and CDR2 YFSETQ. This CDR3 is 15 amino acids long. The CDR3 nucleotides are TGCGCCAGCAGCTTAAGCGGGGGGGTAGGCGATGAGCAGTTCTTC. Its translation is CASSLSGGVGDEQFF.

V is TRBV2 and J is TRBJ1-6; no clear D gene. The CDR3 spans 13 residues. Trimming took off 9 bases at V and 5 bases at J, with 11 bases between the two ends. CDR1 is SNHLY, CDR2 FYNNEI, per germline. The CDR3 is CASARINNSPLHF. Here the CDR3 DNA reads TGTGCCAGTGCCAGGATTAATAATTCACCCCTCCACTTT.

V usage is TRBV7-3 and J usage is TRBJ2-7; 10 bases match TRBD2. V lost 6 bases to trimming and J lost 5 bases; unmatched junction nucleotides: 7. Germline CDR1 SGHTA, CDR2 FQGTGA. This CDR3 is built from 14 residues. The CDR3, as DNA: TGTGCCAGCAGGTACCTAGCGGGGGTCCACGAGCAGTACTTC. Translation: CASRYLAGVHEQYF.

This chain uses TRBV7-2 with TRBJ2-5; maybe TRBD2 (6 bases). The CDR3 consists of 16 residues. Trimming shortened V by 1 base and J by 5 bases, and 17 bases separated the two germline ends. Germline V lookup: CDR1 SGHTA, CDR2 FQGNSA. The CDR3 bases are TGTGCCAGCAGCTTAGGCAAAGGAGGGGCAATCGAGACCCAGTACTTC. Encoded protein: CASSLGKGGAIETQYF.